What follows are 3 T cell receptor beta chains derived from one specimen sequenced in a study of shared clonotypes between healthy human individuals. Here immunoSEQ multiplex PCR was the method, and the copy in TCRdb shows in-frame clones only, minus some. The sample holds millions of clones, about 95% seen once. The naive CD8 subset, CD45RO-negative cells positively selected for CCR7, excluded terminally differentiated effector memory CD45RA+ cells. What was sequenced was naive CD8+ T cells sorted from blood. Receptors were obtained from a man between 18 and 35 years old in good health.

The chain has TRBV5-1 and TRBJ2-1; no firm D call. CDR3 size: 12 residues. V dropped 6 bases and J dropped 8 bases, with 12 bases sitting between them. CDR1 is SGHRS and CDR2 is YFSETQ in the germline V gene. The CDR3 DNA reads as TGCGCCAGCAAAGAGCAGCAGGATGAGCAGTTCTTC. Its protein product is CASKEQQDEQFF. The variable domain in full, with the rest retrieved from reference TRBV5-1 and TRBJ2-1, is KAGVTQTPRYLIKTRGQQVTLSCSPISGHRSVSWYQQTPGQGLQFLFEYFSETQRNKGNFPGRFSGRQFSNSRSEMNVSTLELGDSALYLCASKEQQDEQFFGPGTRLTVL.

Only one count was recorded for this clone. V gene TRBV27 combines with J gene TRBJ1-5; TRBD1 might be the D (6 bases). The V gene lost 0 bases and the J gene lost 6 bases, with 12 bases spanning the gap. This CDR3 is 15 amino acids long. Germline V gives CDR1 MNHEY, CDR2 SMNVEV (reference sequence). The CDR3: CASSLSNTGLQPQHF. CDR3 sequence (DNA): TGTGCCAGCAGTTTATCTAACACAGGGCTTCAGCCCCAGCATTTT.

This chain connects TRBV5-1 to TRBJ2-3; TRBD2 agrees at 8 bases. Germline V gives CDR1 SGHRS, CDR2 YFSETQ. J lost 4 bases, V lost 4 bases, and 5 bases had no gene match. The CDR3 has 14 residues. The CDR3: CASSPGLAPDTQYF. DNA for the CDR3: TGCGCCAGCAGCCCAGGACTAGCCCCAGATACGCAGTATTTT.